These 31 T cell receptor beta chains originate from one sample sequenced in a study of shared clonotypes between healthy human individuals. Libraries were prepared by immunoSEQ multiplex PCR; TCRdb keeps only in-frame clonotypes and omits some of them. Of roughly 2.5 million clones in the sample, 90% to 95% were seen once. Sequenced sample: naive CD4+ T cells sorted from blood. Subset described: CD45RA+ positively selected. These receptors all come from a man in his late teens or twenties in good health.

Comments on this clone: Other nucleotide sequences in the sample specify the same CDR3. This rearrangement joins TRBV30 to TRBJ2-5; D call uncertain. The germline V and J ends were trimmed by 3 bases and 5 bases, with 7 bases remaining between them. The CDR3 spans 11 residues. Germline V gives CDR1 GTSNPN, CDR2 SVGIG (reference sequence). Here the CDR3 DNA reads TGTGCCTGGAGCCCAGGCGAGACCCAGTACTTC. Residues: CAWSPGETQYF.

The table lists this clone with a count of one. The CDR3 bases are TGTGCCAGCAGCTTAGCGCTGGGGAGGGTATCTGGAAACACCATATATTTT. It encodes CASSLALGRVSGNTIYF. The chain uses TRBV7-6 and TRBJ1-3, with D unresolved. Looked up from germline, CDR1 is SGHVS and CDR2 is FNYEAQ. Between the trimmed V and J ends, which lost 0 bases and 1 base, there was a span of 13 bases. This CDR3 has 17 amino acids.

This CDR3 is CASSLMSGQGTTGELFF. The CDR3, as DNA: TGTGCCAGCAGCTTAATGTCGGGACAGGGGACCACCGGGGAGCTGTTTTTT. The V gene is TRBV7-6, the J gene TRBJ2-2; 10 nucleotides align to TRBD1. J was trimmed by 4 bases and V by 2 bases; bases with no gene match: 7. CDR1 is SGHVS, CDR2 FNYEAQ, per germline. The CDR3 loop spans 17 amino acids.

As regards this clone: The same CDR3 can be traced to other DNA sequences in this sample. CDR3 protein: CASSFGGRDYGYTF. The DNA of the CDR3 is TGTGCCAGCAGCTTCGGTGGAAGGGACTATGGCTACACCTTC. This chain joins TRBV5-4 and TRBJ1-2; D not certain. Germline CDR1 and CDR2: SGHNT and YYREEE (reference sequence). V lost 2 bases and J lost 3, with 11 bases in between. The CDR3 extends over 14 amino acids.

This chain joins TRBV7-3 and TRBJ1-2; the match to TRBD1 covers 9 bases. The CDR3 is 15 amino acids. The V and J ends lost 3 bases and 7 bases, in that order; junction bases with no gene match: 9. Germline lookup yields CDR1 SGHTA and CDR2 FQGTGA. The CDR3 DNA is TGTGCCAGCAGCTTGCCGGGACAGGGTAATTCTGGCTACACCTTC. Protein sequence: CASSLPGQGNSGYTF.

The J gene is TRBJ1-5, the V gene TRBV6-6, with D unresolved. Trimming left V 7 bases short and J 1 base short, with 11 bases between. Germline V lookup: CDR1 MNHNY, CDR2 SVGAGI (reference sequence). The CDR3 is 14 amino acids. The CDR3 reads CASTPVGSNQPQHF. In DNA, the CDR3 is TGTGCCAGCACTCCCGTGGGGAGCAATCAGCCCCAGCATTTT.

V gene TRBV28 combines with J gene TRBJ1-2, with 7 bases lining up with TRBD1. In germline, CDR1 is MDHEN, CDR2 SYDVKM. V trimming: 8 bases; J trimming: 5 bases; junction bases outside the gene matches: 14. The CDR3 runs to 15 residues. CDR3 protein: CASGDGTVSHYGYTF. As DNA, the CDR3 is TGTGCCAGCGGTGACGGGACAGTTTCTCATTATGGCTACACCTTC.

As regards this clone: The sample holds other DNA sequences that translate to the same CDR3. V usage is TRBV9 and J usage is TRBJ2-3; D is ambiguous. Germline V gene data show CDR1 as SGDLS and CDR2 as YYNGEE. This CDR3 is 15 amino acids long. Trimming removed 0 bases from V and 1 base from J, with 9 bases in between. The CDR3 DNA sequence: TGTGCCAGCAGCGTAGAAGGAGTCGGCACAGATACGCAGTATTTT. Residues: CASSVEGVGTDTQYF.

This chain joins TRBV28 and TRBJ2-4; TRBD2 matches 7 bases. Germline lookup yields CDR1 MDHEN and CDR2 SYDVKM. The CDR3 spans 16 residues. V trimming: 8 bases; J trimming: 7 bases; junction bases outside the gene matches: 17. The CDR3 DNA follows: TGTGCCAGCGTTGCCCGACTAGCATTTGATAGGAACATTCAGTACTTC. This gives the protein CASVARLAFDRNIQYF.

The chain carries TRBV5-1 and TRBJ2-7, with D perhaps being TRBD1 or TRBD2 (5 bases each). The CDR3 is made up of 15 amino acids. V gave up 1 base and J gave up 4 bases, with 15 bases separating them. The germline V gene encodes CDR1 SGHRS and CDR2 YFSETQ. As DNA, the CDR3 is TGCGCCAGCAGCTTGAACGGGGCGGCGGAGTACGAGCAGTACTTC. It translates to CASSLNGAAEYEQYF.

This chain links TRBV2 with TRBJ1-4, with D possibly TRBD1 on 5 matching bases. The CDR3 has 16 amino acids. The germline V and J ends were trimmed by 4 bases and 8 bases, with 20 bases remaining between them. The V gene's germline CDR1 is SNHLY and CDR2 FYNNEI. The CDR3 DNA sequence: TGTGCCAGCAGTGCTCGGGCAGGGATAGTCGGGGAAAAACTGTTTTTT. Amino acid sequence: CASSARAGIVGEKLFF.

Concerning this clone itself: The sample contains more than one DNA sequence encoding this CDR3. The rearrangement uses TRBV5-1 and TRBJ2-1, with D possibly being TRBD1 or TRBD2 (5 bases each). V lost 0 bases, J lost 6 bases, and 13 bases lay in between. This CDR3 is built from 15 residues. Germline values: CDR1 SGHRS, CDR2 YFSETQ. CDR3 region: CASSLAGGPSNEQFF. CDR3 in DNA: TGCGCCAGCAGCTTGGCTGGGGGACCCAGCAATGAGCAGTTCTTC.

The chain uses TRBV2 and TRBJ2-7, with TRBD2 identical over 7 bases. Unmatched junction bases numbered 7, after V lost 1 base and J lost 4 bases. Per germline, CDR1 SNHLY and CDR2 FYNNEI. This CDR3 contains 15 residues. CDR3 bases: TGTGCCAGCAGTGAAGACACGACTAGCACTTACGAGCAGTACTTC. Protein product: CASSEDTTSTYEQYF.

The V and J genes are TRBV4-1 and TRBJ1-2; D gene ambiguous. CDR3 length: 15 residues. Looked up from germline, CDR1 is MGHRA and CDR2 is YSYEKL. V was pared by 3 bases and J by 3 bases, with 14 bases between. The CDR3 DNA follows: TGCGCCAGCAGCCAGCAGACACTCCAGGACTATGGCTACACCTTC. Translating gives CASSQQTLQDYGYTF.

On this clone itself: Other DNA variants within this sample encode the same CDR3. V usage is TRBV18 and J usage is TRBJ1-1, with 8 bases lining up with TRBD1. There are 15 residues in the CDR3. V shed 1 base and J 1 base; nucleotides not matched to a gene: 2. Per germline, CDR1 KGHSH and CDR2 LQKENI. CDR3 sequence reads: CASSPLTGGNTEAFF. The CDR3 nucleotides are TGTGCCAGCTCACCACTTACAGGGGGGAACACTGAAGCTTTCTTT. The full variable domain, rest sourced from reference TRBV18 and TRBJ1-1, is NAGVMQNPRHLVRRRGQEARLRCSPMKGHSHVYWYRQLPEEGLKFMVYLQKENIIDESGMPKERFSAEFPKEGPSILRIQQVVRGDSAAYFCASSPLTGGNTEAFFGQGTRLTVV.

The table lists this clone with a few counts. The rearrangement joins TRBV5-4 to TRBJ1-1; D may be TRBD1 (5 bases). This CDR3 comprises 11 residues. Germline values: CDR1 SGHNT, CDR2 YYREEE (reference sequence). Trimming removed 4 bases from V and 8 bases from J, with 9 bases in between. DNA of the CDR3: TGTGCCAGCAGCGCTGGGACGGAAGCTTTCTTT. Residues: CASSAGTEAFF.

This chain connects TRBV30 to TRBJ2-7; a possible D gene is TRBD2 (6 bases). Trimming left V 8 bases short and J 2 bases short, with 16 bases between. Germline CDR1 and CDR2: GTSNPN and SVGIG (reference sequence). This CDR3 region has 13 residues. The chain's CDR3 is CARRGASTYEQYF. CDR3 in DNA: TGTGCCCGCCGCGGGGCGTCCACCTACGAGCAGTACTTC.

Points on this clone: The same CDR3 also results from other DNA sequences found in this sample. The rearrangement uses TRBV30 and TRBJ1-4; 8 nucleotides align to TRBD1. The CDR3 runs 13 residues. V lost 4 bases, J lost 8 bases, and 6 bases stayed unmatched. The germline V gene has CDR1 GTSNPN and CDR2 SVGIG (reference sequence). CDR3 region: CAWTGQGGEKLFF. DNA of the CDR3: TGTGCCTGGACAGGACAGGGTGGAGAAAAACTGTTTTTT.

The genes are TRBV7-8 and TRBJ2-1; no firm D call. The CDR3 extends over 11 amino acids. Trimming stripped 1 base from V and 14 bases from J, with 9 bases between. CDR1 is SGHVS and CDR2 is FQNEAQ in the germline V gene. The CDR3 reads CASSLGLEEFF. The CDR3 nucleotides are TGTGCCAGCAGCTTAGGACTCGAGGAGTTCTTC.

This clone was observed a single time. The rearrangement uses TRBV10-3 and TRBJ2-7, with 8 bases identical to TRBD2. Germline assignment: CDR1 ENHRY and CDR2 SYGVKD. Trimming at V came to 0 bases and at J to 6 bases, leaving 7 bases not matched to a gene. CDR3 length: 15 residues. The CDR3 nucleotides read TGTGCCATCAGTGAGTCACCGGGGGGGGCAAGCGAGCAGTACTTC. It specifies CAISESPGGASEQYF.

The chain has TRBV18 and TRBJ2-3; D gene ambiguous. CDR3 size: 15 residues. Germline V gene data show CDR1 as KGHSH and CDR2 as LQKENI. V gave up 3 bases and J gave up 0 bases, with 10 bases separating them. DNA of the CDR3: TGTGCCAGCTCACCCCGTGGTCTTAGCACAGATACGCAGTATTTT. Translation gives CASSPRGLSTDTQYF. Filled out from reference TRBV18 and TRBJ2-3, the complete variable domain reads NAGVMQNPRHLVRRRGQEARLRCSPMKGHSHVYWYRQLPEEGLKFMVYLQKENIIDESGMPKERFSAEFPKEGPSILRIQQVVRGDSAAYFCASSPRGLSTDTQYFGPGTRLTVL.

This rearrangement joins TRBV2 to TRBJ2-2; D is uncertain. This CDR3 region has 14 residues. Trimming took 7 bases from V and 0 from J, leaving 9 bases between them. Per the germline V gene, CDR1 is SNHLY and CDR2 is FYNNEI. The CDR3 coding sequence is TGTGCCAGCAACCCAGGATCGAACACCGGGGAGCTGTTTTTT. As protein: CASNPGSNTGELFF.

The CDR3 region has the DNA TGTGCCAGCAGCAGAACAGGGGACACCTATGGCTACACCTTC. Protein product: CASSRTGDTYGYTF. This chain uses TRBV7-2 with TRBJ1-2; 7 nucleotides align to TRBD1. Germline V gene lookup returns CDR1 SGHTA and CDR2 FQGNSA. V was pared by 5 bases and J by 4 bases, with 7 bases of the junction left unmatched. The length of the CDR3 is 14 residues.

With regard to this clone: The sample holds other DNA sequences that translate to the same CDR3. The chain is built from TRBV11-2 and TRBJ2-7; the D is unclear. CDR1 is SGHAT, CDR2 FQNNGV, per germline. V was clipped by 5 bases and J by 1 base, with 3 bases between them. This CDR3 has 11 amino acids. CDR3 residues: CASSRSYEQYF. DNA for the CDR3: TGTGCCAGCAGCCGTTCCTACGAGCAGTACTTC.

This sequence joins TRBV2 and TRBJ2-1, with D perhaps matching TRBD1 (5 bases). The V end was cut by 6 bases, the J end by 3 bases, with 9 bases between. The CDR3 contains 13 residues. Germline-derived CDR1 and CDR2 are SNHLY and FYNNEI. The CDR3 DNA reads as TGTGCCAGCAGGCCGACAGACTACAATGAGCAGTTCTTC. Its protein is CASRPTDYNEQFF.

The chain uses TRBV4-3 and TRBJ1-1; D is undetermined. With 0 bases removed from V and 5 bases from J, the gap between germline ends came to 16 bases. This CDR3 spans 16 amino acids. CDR1 is LGHNA, CDR2 YSLEER, per germline. CDR3 loop: CASSQDLLVTATEAFF. In DNA, the CDR3 is TGCGCCAGCAGCCAAGATCTTCTAGTGACCGCTACTGAAGCTTTCTTT.

The chain uses TRBV10-2 and TRBJ2-7, with 8 bases that match TRBD2. This CDR3 spans 16 amino acids. Germline V CDR1 and CDR2: WSHSY, SAAADI. The ends lost 6 bases at V and 0 bases at J; junction bases unmatched: 10. CDR3 in amino acids: CASSGPGGGNSYEQYF. As DNA, the CDR3 is TGCGCCAGCAGCGGACCGGGCGGGGGGAACTCCTACGAGCAGTACTTC.

This chain links TRBV6-1 with TRBJ2-7, with D tentatively TRBD1 (6 bases). Germline-derived CDR1 and CDR2 are MNHNS and SASEGT. The CDR3 consists of 13 residues. V lost 10 bases and J 3 bases, leaving 16 bases between the germline ends. The CDR3 sequence: CATQPDRDYEQYF. CDR3 bases: TGTGCCACCCAACCGGACAGAGACTACGAGCAGTACTTC.

The chain is built from TRBV18 and TRBJ2-7, with TRBD1 matching 7 bases. CDR3 length equals 14 residues. Germline CDR1 KGHSH, CDR2 LQKENI. Trimming took 6 bases from V and 3 from J; bases not matched to a gene: 8. CDR3 region: CASSPYRDSYEQYF. Here the CDR3 DNA reads TGTGCCAGCTCGCCTTACCGGGACAGCTACGAGCAGTACTTC.

The chain has TRBV30 and TRBJ1-6; D is possibly TRBD1 (6 bases). Germline loops: CDR1 GTSNPN, CDR2 SVGIG (reference sequence). This CDR3 has 15 amino acids. The V end was cut by 0 bases, the J end by 6 bases, with 12 bases between. The CDR3, as DNA: TGTGCCTGGAGTGTAGGGGGGTCCGTTAATTCACCCCTCCACTTT. Translated: CAWSVGGSVNSPLHF.

The chain joins TRBV18 to TRBJ2-2; the match to TRBD1 covers 8 bases. Germline V CDR1 and CDR2: KGHSH, LQKENI. With 11 bases clipped from V and 7 bases from J, the junction kept 9 bases outside the gene matches. The CDR3 consists of 13 residues. Here the CDR3 DNA reads TGTGCCGCCGCAGGGGGCCTAAACGGGGAGCTGTTTTTT. Translation: CAAAGGLNGELFF.